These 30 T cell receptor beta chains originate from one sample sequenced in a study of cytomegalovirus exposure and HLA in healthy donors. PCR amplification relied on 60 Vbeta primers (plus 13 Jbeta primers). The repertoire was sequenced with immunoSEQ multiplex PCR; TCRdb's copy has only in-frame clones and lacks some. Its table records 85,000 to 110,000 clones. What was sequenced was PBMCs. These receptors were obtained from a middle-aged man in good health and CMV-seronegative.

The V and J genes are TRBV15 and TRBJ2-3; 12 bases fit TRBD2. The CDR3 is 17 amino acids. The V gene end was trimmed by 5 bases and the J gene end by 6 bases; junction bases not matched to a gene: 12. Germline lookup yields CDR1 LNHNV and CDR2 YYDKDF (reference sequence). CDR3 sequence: CATSGGGLAGPTDTQYF. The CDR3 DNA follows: TGTGCCACCAGCGGGGGGGGACTAGCGGGTCCGACGGATACGCAGTATTTT.

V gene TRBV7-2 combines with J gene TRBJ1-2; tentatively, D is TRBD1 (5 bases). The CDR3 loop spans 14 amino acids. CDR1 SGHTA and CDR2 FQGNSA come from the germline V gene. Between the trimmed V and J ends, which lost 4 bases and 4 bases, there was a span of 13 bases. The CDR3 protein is CASSSGDSFYGYTF. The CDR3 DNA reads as TGTGCCAGCAGCTCAGGTGACAGCTTCTATGGCTACACCTTC.

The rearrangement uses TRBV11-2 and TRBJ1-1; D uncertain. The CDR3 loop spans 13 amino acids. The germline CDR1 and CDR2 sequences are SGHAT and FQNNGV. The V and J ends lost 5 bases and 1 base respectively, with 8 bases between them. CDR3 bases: TGTGCCAGCAGCCCCGAGGCGAACACTGAAGCTTTCTTT. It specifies CASSPEANTEAFF.

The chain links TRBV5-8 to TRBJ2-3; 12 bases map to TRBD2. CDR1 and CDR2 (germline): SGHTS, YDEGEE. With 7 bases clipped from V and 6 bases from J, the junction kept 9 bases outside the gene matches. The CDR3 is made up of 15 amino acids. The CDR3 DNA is TGTGCCAGCGCCCACGCTAGCGGGGGGGCGGATACGCAGTATTTT. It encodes CASAHASGGADTQYF.

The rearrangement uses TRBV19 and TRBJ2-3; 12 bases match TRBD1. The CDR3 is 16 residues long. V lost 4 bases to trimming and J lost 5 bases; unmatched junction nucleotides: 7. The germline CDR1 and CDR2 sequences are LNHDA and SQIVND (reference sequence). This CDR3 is CASSTSGTGGLDTQYF. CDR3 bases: TGTGCCAGTAGTACCTCCGGGACAGGGGGCCTAGATACGCAGTATTTT.

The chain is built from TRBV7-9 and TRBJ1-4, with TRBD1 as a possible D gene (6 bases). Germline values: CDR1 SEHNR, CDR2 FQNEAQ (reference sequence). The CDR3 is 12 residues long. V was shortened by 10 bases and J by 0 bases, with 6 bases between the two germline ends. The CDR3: CATGATNEKLFF. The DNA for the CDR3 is TGTGCCACAGGGGCAACTAATGAAAAACTGTTTTTT.

Here the CDR3 reads CASSLGLAGQETQYF. Here the CDR3 DNA reads TGTGCCAGCAGTTTGGGACTAGCGGGACAAGAGACCCAGTACTTC. The chain has TRBV28 and TRBJ2-5; 13 bases line up with TRBD2. Losses at the gene ends were 3 bases for V and 2 bases for J; bases not matched to a gene: 0. The CDR3 is 15 amino acids. The germline gives CDR1 MDHEN, CDR2 SYDVKM.

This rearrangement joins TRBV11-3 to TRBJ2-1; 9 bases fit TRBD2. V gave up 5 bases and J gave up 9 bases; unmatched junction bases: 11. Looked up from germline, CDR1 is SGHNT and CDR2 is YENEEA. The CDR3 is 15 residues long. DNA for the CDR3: TGTGCCAGCAGCCAAGGTGGACTAGCGAGCGGTGAGCAGTTCTTC. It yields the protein CASSQGGLASGEQFF.

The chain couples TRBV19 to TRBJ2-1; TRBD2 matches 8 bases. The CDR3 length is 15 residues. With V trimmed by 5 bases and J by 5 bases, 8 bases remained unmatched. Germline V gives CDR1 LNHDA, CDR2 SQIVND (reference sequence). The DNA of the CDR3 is TGTGCCAGTAGTCCCCGGGGGGGACTCGACAATGAGCAGTTCTTC. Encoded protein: CASSPRGGLDNEQFF. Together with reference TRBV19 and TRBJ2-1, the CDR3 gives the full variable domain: DGGITQSPKYLFRKEGQNVTLSCEQNLNHDAMYWYRQDPGQGLRLIYYSQIVNDFQKGDIAEGYSVSREKKESFPLTVTSAQKNPTAFYLCASSPRGGLDNEQFFGPGTRLTVL.

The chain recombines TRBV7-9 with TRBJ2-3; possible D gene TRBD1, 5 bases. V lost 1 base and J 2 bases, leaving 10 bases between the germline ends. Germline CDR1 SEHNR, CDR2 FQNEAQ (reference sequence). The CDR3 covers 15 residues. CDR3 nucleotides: TGTGCCAGCAGCTTAGAAGGGGTACTCACAGATACGCAGTATTTT. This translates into CASSLEGVLTDTQYF. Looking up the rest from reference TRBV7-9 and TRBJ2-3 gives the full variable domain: DTGVSQNPRHKITKRGQNVTFRCDPISEHNRLYWYRQTLGQGPEFLTYFQNEAQLEKSRLLSDRFSAERPKGSFSTLEIQRTEQGDSAMYLCASSLEGVLTDTQYFGPGTRLTVL.

The CDR3 DNA reads as TGTGCCAGTAGTATTATGTGGACAGGGAACATCAATGAGCAGTTCTTC. Translated: CASSIMWTGNINEQFF. This chain joins TRBV19 and TRBJ2-1; TRBD1 agrees at 8 bases. Germline V gives CDR1 LNHDA, CDR2 SQIVND (reference sequence). J gave up 6 bases and V 3 bases, and 10 bases lay outside the gene matches. The CDR3 extends over 16 amino acids.

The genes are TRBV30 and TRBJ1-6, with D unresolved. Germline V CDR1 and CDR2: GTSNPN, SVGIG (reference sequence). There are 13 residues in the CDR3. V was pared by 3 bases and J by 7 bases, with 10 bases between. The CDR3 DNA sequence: TGTGCCTGGAGGAGGGCAGCAAATTCACCCCTCCACTTT. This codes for CAWRRAANSPLHF.

For the CDR3, the DNA is TGTGCCAGCAGCTTAGTAGGGACACGGGCTGAAGCTTTCTTT. This codes for CASSLVGTRAEAFF. The chain has TRBV7-8 and TRBJ1-1; tentatively, D is TRBD1 (6 bases). The CDR3 is 14 amino acids. The germline V gene encodes CDR1 SGHVS and CDR2 FQNEAQ. V shed 1 base and J shed 6 bases, with 12 bases lying between them.

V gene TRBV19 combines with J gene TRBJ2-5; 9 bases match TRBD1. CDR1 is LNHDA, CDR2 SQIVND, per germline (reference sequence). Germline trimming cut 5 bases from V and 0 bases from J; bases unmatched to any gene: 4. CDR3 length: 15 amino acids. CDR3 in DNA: TGTGCCAGTAGTCACGGACAGGGGTACCAAGAGACCCAGTACTTC. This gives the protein CASSHGQGYQETQYF.

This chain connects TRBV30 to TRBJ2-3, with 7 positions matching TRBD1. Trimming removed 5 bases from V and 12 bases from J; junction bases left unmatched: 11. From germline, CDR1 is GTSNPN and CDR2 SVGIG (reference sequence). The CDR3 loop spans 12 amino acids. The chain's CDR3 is CAWERRQGSQYF. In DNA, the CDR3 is TGTGCCTGGGAGCGGAGACAGGGCTCCCAGTATTTT.

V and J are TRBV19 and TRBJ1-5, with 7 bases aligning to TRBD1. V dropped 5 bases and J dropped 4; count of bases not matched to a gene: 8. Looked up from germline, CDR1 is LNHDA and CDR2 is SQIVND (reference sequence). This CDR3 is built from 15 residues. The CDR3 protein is CASSYTGTANQPQHF. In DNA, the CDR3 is TGTGCCAGTAGTTATACCGGGACAGCGAATCAGCCCCAGCATTTT.

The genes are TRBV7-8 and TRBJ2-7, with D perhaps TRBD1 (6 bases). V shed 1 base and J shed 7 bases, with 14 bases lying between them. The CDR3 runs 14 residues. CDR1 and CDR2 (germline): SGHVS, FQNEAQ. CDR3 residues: CASSLGVGAGEQYF. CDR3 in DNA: TGTGCCAGCAGCTTAGGAGTGGGGGCTGGGGAGCAGTACTTC.

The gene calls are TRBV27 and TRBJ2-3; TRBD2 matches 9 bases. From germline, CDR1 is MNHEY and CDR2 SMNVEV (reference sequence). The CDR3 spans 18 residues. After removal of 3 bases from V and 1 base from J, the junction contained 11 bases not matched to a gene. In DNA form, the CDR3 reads TGTGCCAGCAGTTTTGGGACCCGTAGCGGGGGCCGCACAGATACGCAGTATTTT. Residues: CASSFGTRSGGRTDTQYF.

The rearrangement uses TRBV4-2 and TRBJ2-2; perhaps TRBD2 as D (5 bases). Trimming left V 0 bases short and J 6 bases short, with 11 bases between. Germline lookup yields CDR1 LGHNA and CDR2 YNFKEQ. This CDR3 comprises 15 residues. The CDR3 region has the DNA TGTGCCAGCAGCCAAGAGTTCGGGGTACCCGGGGAGCTGTTTTTT. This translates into CASSQEFGVPGELFF.

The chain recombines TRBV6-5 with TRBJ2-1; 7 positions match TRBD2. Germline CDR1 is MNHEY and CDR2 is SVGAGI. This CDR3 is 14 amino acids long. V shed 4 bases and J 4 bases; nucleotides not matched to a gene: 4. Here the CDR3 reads CASSSSGAYNEQFF. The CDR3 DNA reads TGTGCCAGCAGTTCCAGCGGGGCTTACAATGAGCAGTTCTTC.

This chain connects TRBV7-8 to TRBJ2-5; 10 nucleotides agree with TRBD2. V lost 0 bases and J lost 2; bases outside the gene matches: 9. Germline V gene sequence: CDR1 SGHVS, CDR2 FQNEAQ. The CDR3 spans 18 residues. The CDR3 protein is CASSLATRLAGSQETQYF. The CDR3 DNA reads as TGTGCCAGCAGCTTAGCGACTCGACTAGCGGGTTCACAAGAGACCCAGTACTTC.

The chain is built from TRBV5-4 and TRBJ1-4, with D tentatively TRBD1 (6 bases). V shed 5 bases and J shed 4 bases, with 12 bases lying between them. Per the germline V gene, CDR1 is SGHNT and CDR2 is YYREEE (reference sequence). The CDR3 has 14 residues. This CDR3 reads CASSSTGVNEKLFF. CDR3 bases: TGTGCCAGCAGTTCGACAGGAGTTAATGAAAAACTGTTTTTT.

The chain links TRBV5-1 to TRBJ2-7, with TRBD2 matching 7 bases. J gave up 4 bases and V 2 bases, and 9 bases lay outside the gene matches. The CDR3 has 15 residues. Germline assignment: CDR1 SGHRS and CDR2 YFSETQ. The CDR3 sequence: CASSFWGGSVYEQYF. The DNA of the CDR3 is TGCGCCAGCAGCTTCTGGGGGGGTAGCGTTTACGAGCAGTACTTC.

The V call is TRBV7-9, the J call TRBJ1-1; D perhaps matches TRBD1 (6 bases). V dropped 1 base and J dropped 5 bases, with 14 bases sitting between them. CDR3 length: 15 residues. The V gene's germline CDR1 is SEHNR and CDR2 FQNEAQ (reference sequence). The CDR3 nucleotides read TGTGCCAGCAGCTTAGACGCGGGGGGCTGGACTGAAGCTTTCTTT. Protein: CASSLDAGGWTEAFF.

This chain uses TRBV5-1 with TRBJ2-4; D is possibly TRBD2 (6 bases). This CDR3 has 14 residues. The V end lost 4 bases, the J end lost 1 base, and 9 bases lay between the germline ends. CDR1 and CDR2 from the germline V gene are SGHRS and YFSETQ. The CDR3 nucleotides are TGCGCCAGCAGCACGGGAGTGGCCAAAAACATTCAGTACTTC. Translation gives CASSTGVAKNIQYF.

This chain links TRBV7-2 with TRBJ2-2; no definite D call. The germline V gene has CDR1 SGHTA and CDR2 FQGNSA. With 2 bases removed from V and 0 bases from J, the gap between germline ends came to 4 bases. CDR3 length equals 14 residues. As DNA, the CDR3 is TGTGCCAGCAGCTTACCTACGAACACCGGGGAGCTGTTTTTT. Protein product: CASSLPTNTGELFF.

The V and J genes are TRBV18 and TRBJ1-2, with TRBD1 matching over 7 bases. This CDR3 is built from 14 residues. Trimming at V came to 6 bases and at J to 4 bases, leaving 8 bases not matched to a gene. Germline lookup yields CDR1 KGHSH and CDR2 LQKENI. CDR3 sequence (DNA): TGTGCCAGCTCGAAGGGGGCGTATGGCTATGGCTACACCTTC. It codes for CASSKGAYGYGYTF.

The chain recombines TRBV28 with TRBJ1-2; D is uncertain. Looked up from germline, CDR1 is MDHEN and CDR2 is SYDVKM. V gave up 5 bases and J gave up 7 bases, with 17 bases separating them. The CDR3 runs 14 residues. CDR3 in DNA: TGTGCCAGCAGTCCACGACACCGAGCCGCTGGCTACACCTTC. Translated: CASSPRHRAAGYTF.

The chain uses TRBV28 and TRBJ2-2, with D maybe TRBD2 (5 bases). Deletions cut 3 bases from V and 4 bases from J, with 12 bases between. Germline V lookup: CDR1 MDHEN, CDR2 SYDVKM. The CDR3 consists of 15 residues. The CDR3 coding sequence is TGTGCCAGCAGTTTTGTGGGAGCGAGCACCGGGGAGCTGTTTTTT. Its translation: CASSFVGASTGELFF.

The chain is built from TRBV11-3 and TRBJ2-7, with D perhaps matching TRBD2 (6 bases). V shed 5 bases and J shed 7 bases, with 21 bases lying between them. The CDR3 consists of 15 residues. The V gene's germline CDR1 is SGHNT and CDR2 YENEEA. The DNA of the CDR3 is TGTGCCAGCAGCGCGCGGGACCGTTCGACTAGTGAGCAGTACTTC. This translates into CASSARDRSTSEQYF.